This T cell receptor beta chain was sequenced during a study of beta chain features in type 1 diabetes (dated by TCRdb to 2016 to 2018). For the study in its entirety: No differences in mean age, gender distribution, total cell number or subset yield were found between patients and healthy donors. A total of approximately 100 million sorted cells were examined across all samples, and the number of cells per subset was strongly correlated with RNA yield. In the study, recently diagnosed type 1 diabetes patients and matched healthy donors were compared on the TCRB repertoires of their sorted circulating CD4+ T cell subsets. Regulatory and stem cell-like memory subsets were obtained from only 8 patients and roughly eight healthy donors, while naive and central memory subsets were obtained from all 30 or so donors.

All of the isolated RNA was reverse transcribed with the High Capacity cDNA Reverse Transcription Kit, so expressed TCRB transcripts were sequenced. Deep immunoSEQ sequencing was applied to naive, central memory and regulatory T cell samples, giving an average of roughly 3.3 million total reads per sample. Sorted cells were lysed in RLT buffer and RNA was extracted with DNase-treated RNeasy Micro or Mini kits, depending on cell number. Each cell subset was processed separately to prevent cross-contamination, with patient and healthy donor samples processed together. The immunoSEQ multiplex PCR was used to amplify TCRB sequences from cDNA, generating 87-bp fragments that spanned the CDR3 region. Sequencing of the amplicons was done on the Illumina HiSeq platform. The study's processing was this. PCR bias was computationally corrected using synthetic template baselines, reads within Hamming distance 2 were collapsed, and singletons that could not be merged were discarded. Reads were aligned against IMGT so that V, D and J genes, CDR3 length and insertions or deletions at six rearrangement sites could be assigned. Within each subset, clonotype counts were normalized to the number of sorted cells before true diversity and Gini coefficients were calculated with the tcR R package. Repertoire sharing was quantified using the overlap coefficient calculated on TCRB nucleotide sequences. Here the immuneACCESS table is served through TCRdb, limited to in-frame sequences with V and J called. Missing clones are a known gap in these copies; in checked studies unresolved V genes cover under half, and the rest lacks a known reason. V and J calls and clone size are as listed in that table; D and trimming were resolved from the DNA. The sample has 150,000 to 180,000 clones on record, over 7.5% of them singletons. Approximately 0.69% of the sample is taken by the ten largest.

General conclusions and limits of the study: The naive, central memory and regulatory TCRB repertoires appeared to resemble one another more closely among patients than among healthy donors. Because cDNA rather than genomic DNA was sequenced, highly expressing activated cells could have been over-represented, although no difference in activation and CD3 levels was found between groups. At VDJ recombination sites, type 1 diabetes patients had fewer insertions and more deleted nucleotides, which implies abnormalities in thymic rearrangement. PCR may preferentially amplify shorter templates, but because patient and control samples were amplified and corrected together, any resulting skew would affect both groups equally. Because the HLA sub-analyses included only small numbers of individuals, any influence of HLA type on TCRB rearrangement was left unresolved. A moderate but significant shortening of TCRB CDR3 length was observed in type 1 diabetes patients in all four CD4+ subsets.

A single peripheral blood draw of approximately 100 mL on average was collected from each donor into heparinised tubes. A BD FACSAria II and a panel including CD45RO, CCR7, CD25, CD127, CD95 and CD27 were used to sort naive, central memory, regulatory and stem cell-like memory CD4+ T cells. A purity above 95% was achieved for all sorted populations. PBMCs were isolated right away by Lymphoprep density gradient centrifugation and were stained directly, without culture. So that batch effects would be minimized, each experiment stained and sorted samples in pairs, pairing one healthy donor with one patient. V is pruned by 3 bases and J by 1 base, leaving 4 bases of the junction without a gene match. CDR1 and CDR2 were assigned from the germline V gene as LGHNA and YNFKEQ. The CDR3 runs 15 amino acids, cysteine and phenylalanine included. Of the read, only the CDR3 DNA is kept; its 45 bases are in frame from base 1.

This clone was counted only a few times. It has no known antigen specificity. No much larger clone is present one base from it, and per-base qualities are unavailable. The rearranged segments are TRBV4-2 and TRBJ1-1; TRBD1 agrees with 8 junctional bases. This receptor was identified in a man aged 18 to 29 in good health. The sample comprised central memory CD4+ T cells from blood. The nucleotide sequence reads TGTGCCAGCAGCCATCCCGGACAGGGGAACACTGAAGCTTTCTTT. Its coded protein is CASSHPGQGNTEAFF.